This T cell receptor (beta chain) was sequenced during a study of T-cell memory formation after mild COVID-19. Germline V gives CDR1 SEHNR, CDR2 FQNEAQ (reference sequence). Trimming took off 2 bases at V and 6 bases at J, with 13 bases between the two ends. The CDR3 contains 14 residues. TCRdb fed the 5' RACE reads into MiXCR, producing one record per CDR3 protein. The data show 50,000 to 70,000 distinct CDR3 sequences, less than 15% seen once. The rearrangement uses TRBV7-9 and TRBJ1-1; D unclear. This clonotype was obtained from a man between 18 and 35 years old who had mild COVID-19 (a few samples of this study predate the infection). Cell type and time point are not known. Source material: PBMCs or a T cell subset sorted from them (not recorded which). The CDR3 region has the DNA TGTGCCAGCAGCTTAACCGGGGAGAGGTCTGAAGCTTTCTTT. Its protein product is CASSLTGERSEAFF.